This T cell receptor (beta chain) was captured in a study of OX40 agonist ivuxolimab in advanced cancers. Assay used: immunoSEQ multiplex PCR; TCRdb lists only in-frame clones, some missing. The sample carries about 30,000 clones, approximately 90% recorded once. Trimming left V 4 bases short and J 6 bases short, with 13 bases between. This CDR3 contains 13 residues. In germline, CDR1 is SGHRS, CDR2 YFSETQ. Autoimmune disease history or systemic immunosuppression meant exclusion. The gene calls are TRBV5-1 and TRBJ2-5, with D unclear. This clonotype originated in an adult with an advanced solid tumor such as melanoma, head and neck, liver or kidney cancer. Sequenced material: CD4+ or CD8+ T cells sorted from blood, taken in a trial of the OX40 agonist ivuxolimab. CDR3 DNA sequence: TGCGCCAGCAGCCCGGACGGTAGCCAGACCCAGTACTTC. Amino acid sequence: CASSPDGSQTQYF.